This TCR beta chain was identified in a study of early T cells in non-severe SARS-CoV-2 infection. TCRdb reprocessed the 5' RACE reads with MiXCR, giving one entry per CDR3 protein. The sample lists approximately 84,000 distinct CDR3 sequences; 15% were seen once. Many counts were recorded for this clonotype. The CDR3 is 17 amino acids. CDR1 and CDR2 from the germline V gene are SGHNT and YYREEE (reference sequence). The V end lost 0 bases, the J end lost 3 bases, and 17 bases lay between the germline ends. V gene TRBV5-4 combines with J gene TRBJ2-3, with D perhaps assigned TRBD1 or TRBD2 (6 bases each). The receptor's source is an adult who was a healthcare worker with PCR-confirmed SARS-CoV-2 infection or an uninfected control (not recorded which). Material: whole blood. CDR3 sequence reads: CASSLDPGGLKTDTQYF. The CDR3 DNA reads TGTGCCAGCAGCTTGGATCCTGGGGGGCTAAAAACAGATACGCAGTATTTT.